This TCR beta chain is drawn from a study of T cell clusters in autoimmune cytopenias. In the study overall: A median of 51,575 TRB reads per sample yielded a median around 2,500 distinct clonotypes.

Germline V lookup: CDR1 DFQATT, CDR2 SNEGSKA (reference sequence). This CDR3 has 12 amino acids. TRB was amplified by touch-down multiplex PCR, primer pools A and B combined. From its re-call of the multiplex PCR reads, TCRdb lists each CDR3 protein once, without DNA. This sample's clone table lists more than 13,000 distinct CDR3 sequences. Findings and limits, study-wide: The T cell clusters were defined only in silico, without experimental functional validation. TRB repertoire shifts in secondary cytopenia and chronic lymphocytic leukemia mostly reflected lymphoma, not autoimmunity. Compared with active autoimmune hepatitis patients, healthy donors showed roughly 2.7-fold more exclusive TRB clusters.

TRB was amplified from about 250 ng of peripheral blood genomic DNA per sample. As regards this clonotype: Its antigen remains unknown.

V usage is TRBV20-1 and J usage is TRBJ1-5; TCRdb calls TRBD1, which cannot be checked without DNA. Sequencing used peripheral blood. The sequence came from a human donor with an autoimmune cytopenia or autoimmune hepatitis (not recorded which). CDR3 amino acids: CSGGQGGQPQHF.